This entry describes one TCR beta chain. The target antigen is unknown. Libraries were prepared by immunoSEQ multiplex PCR; TCRdb keeps only in-frame clonotypes and omits some of them. Of approximately 160,000 clones listed, more than 70% are singletons. These data originate in a study of cytotoxic CD8 clonotypes in ibrutinib-treated CLL. Regarding the study as a whole: Higher circulating CD8+ T-cell counts strongly accompanied higher baseline clonality, above age-matched healthy donors.

The receptor's source is a human donor with chronic lymphocytic leukemia. The sequencing here drew on PBMCs, taken at disease progression, from a patient treated with ibrutinib.

CDR3 DNA sequence: TGTGCCAGTACCGACAGACCACCGGGAACGCCGGGGGCTAACTATGGCTACACCTTC. This translates into CASTDRPPGTPGANYGYTF. The V and J genes are TRBV19 and TRBJ1-2; a possible D gene is TRBD1 (5 bases). CDR3 length: 19 residues. Per the germline V gene, CDR1 is LNHDA and CDR2 is SQIVND (reference sequence). V lost 7 bases and J 0 bases, leaving 27 bases between the germline ends.